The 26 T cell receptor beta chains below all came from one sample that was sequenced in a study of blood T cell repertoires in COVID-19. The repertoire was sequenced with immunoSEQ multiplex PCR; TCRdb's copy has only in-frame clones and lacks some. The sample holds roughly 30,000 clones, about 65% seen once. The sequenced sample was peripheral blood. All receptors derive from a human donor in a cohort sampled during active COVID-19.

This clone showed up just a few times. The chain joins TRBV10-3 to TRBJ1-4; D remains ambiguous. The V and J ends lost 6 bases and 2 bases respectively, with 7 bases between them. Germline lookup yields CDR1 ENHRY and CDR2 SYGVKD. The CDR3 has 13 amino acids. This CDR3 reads CAIRKRTNEKLFF. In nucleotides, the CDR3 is TGTGCCATCAGAAAGAGGACTAATGAAAAACTGTTTTTT.

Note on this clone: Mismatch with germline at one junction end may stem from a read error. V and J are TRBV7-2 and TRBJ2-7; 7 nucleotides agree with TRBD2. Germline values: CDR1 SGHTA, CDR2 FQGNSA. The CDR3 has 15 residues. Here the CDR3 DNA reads TGTGCCAGCAGCTTCGAAGCGGGACCCTCCCACGAGCAGTACTTC. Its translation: CASSFEAGPSHEQYF.

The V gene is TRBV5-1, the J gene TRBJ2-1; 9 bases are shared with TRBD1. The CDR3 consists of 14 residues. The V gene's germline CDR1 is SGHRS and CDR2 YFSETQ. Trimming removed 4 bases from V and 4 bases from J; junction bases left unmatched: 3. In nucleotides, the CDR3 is TGCGCCAGCAGCCCGGGACAGGGTTACAATGAGCAGTTCTTC. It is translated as CASSPGQGYNEQFF.

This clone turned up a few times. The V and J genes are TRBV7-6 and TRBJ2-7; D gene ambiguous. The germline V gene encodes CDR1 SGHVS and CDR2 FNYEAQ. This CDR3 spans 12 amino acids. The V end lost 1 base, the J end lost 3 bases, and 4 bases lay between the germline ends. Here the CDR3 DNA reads TGTGCCAGCAGCTTAGACAACTACGAGCAGTACTTC. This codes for CASSLDNYEQYF.

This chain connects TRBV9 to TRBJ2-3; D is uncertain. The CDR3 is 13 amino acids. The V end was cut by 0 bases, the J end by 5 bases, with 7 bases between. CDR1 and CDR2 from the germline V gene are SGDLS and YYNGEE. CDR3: CASSVDNGDTQYF. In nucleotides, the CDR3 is TGTGCCAGCAGCGTAGACAATGGAGATACGCAGTATTTT.

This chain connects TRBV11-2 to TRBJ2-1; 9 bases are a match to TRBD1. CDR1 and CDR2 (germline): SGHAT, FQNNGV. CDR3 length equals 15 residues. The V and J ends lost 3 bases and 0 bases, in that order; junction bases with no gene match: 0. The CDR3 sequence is CASSLTGGSYNEQFF. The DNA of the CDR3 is TGTGCCAGCAGCTTGACAGGGGGCTCCTACAATGAGCAGTTCTTC.

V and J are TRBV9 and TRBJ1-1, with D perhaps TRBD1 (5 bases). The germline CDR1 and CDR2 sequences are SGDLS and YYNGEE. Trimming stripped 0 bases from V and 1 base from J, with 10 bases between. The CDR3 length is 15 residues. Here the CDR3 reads CASSVEGRQNTEAFF. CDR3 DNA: TGTGCCAGCAGCGTAGAGGGGCGGCAGAACACTGAAGCTTTCTTT. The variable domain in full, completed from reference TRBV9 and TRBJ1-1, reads DSGVTQTPKHLITATGQRVTLRCSPRSGDLSVYWYQQSLDQGLQFLIQYYNGEERAKGNILERFSAQQFPDLHSELNLSSLELGDSALYFCASSVEGRQNTEAFFGQGTRLTVV.

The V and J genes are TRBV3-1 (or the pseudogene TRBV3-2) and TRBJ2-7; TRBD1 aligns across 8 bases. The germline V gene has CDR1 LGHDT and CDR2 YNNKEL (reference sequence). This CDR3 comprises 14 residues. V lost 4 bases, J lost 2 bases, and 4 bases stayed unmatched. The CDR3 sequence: CASSRGQGTYEQYF. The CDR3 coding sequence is TGTGCCAGCAGCCGCGGACAGGGTACCTACGAGCAGTACTTC.

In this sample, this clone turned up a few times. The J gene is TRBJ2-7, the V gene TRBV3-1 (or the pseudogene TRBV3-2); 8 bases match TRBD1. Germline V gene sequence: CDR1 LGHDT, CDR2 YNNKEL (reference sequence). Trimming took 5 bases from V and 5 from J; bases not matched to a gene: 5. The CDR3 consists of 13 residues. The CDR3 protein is CASSLGQGHEQYF. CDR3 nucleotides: TGTGCCAGCAGCTTAGGACAGGGCCACGAGCAGTACTTC.

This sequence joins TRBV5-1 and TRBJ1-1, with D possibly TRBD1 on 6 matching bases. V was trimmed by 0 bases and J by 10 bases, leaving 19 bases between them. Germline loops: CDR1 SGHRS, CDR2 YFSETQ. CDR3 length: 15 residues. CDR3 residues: CASSLAQSRGVGAFF. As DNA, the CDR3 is TGCGCCAGCAGCTTGGCCCAGAGCAGGGGAGTGGGAGCTTTCTTT.

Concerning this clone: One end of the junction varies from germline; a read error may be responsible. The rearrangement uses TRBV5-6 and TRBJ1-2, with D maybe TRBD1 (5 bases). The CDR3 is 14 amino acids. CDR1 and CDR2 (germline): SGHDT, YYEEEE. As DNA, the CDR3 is TGTGCCAGCAACTTGGACACAGCTAACTATGGCTACACCTTC. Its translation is CASNLDTANYGYTF.

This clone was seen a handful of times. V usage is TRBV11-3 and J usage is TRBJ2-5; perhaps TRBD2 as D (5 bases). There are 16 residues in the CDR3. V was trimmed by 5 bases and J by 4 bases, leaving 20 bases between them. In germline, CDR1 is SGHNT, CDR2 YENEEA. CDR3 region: CASSTPFPRGLETQYF. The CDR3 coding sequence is TGTGCCAGCAGCACCCCCTTTCCCCGGGGTTTAGAGACCCAGTACTTC.

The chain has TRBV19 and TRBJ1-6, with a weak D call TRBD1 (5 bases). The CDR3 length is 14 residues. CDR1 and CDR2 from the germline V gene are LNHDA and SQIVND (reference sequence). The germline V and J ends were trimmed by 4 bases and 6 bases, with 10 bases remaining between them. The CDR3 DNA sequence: TGTGCCAGTAGTACCACGACAGTTAATTCACCCCTCCACTTT. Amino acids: CASSTTTVNSPLHF. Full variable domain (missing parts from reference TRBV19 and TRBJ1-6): DGGITQSPKYLFRKEGQNVTLSCEQNLNHDAMYWYRQDPGQGLRLIYYSQIVNDFQKGDIAEGYSVSREKKESFPLTVTSAQKNPTAFYLCASSTTTVNSPLHFGNGTRLTVT.

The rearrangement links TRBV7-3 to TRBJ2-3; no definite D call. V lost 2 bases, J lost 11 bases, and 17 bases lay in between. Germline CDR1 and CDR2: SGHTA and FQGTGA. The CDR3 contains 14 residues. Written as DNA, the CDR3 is TGTGCCAGCAGCTTATCTCTGGCGACCGACTTGCAGTATTTT. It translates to CASSLSLATDLQYF. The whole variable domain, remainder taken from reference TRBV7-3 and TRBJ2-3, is GAGVSQTPSNKVTEKGKYVELRCDPISGHTALYWYRQSLGQGPEFLIYFQGTGAADDSGLPNDRFFAVRPEGSVSTLKIQRTERGDSAVYLCASSLSLATDLQYFGPGTRLTVL.

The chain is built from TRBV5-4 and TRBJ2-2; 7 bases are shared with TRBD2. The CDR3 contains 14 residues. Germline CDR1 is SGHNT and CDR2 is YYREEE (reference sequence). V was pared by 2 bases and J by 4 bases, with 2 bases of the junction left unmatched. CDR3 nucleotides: TGTGCCAGCAGCTTTGGGGGGGGCACCGGGGAGCTGTTTTTT. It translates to CASSFGGGTGELFF.

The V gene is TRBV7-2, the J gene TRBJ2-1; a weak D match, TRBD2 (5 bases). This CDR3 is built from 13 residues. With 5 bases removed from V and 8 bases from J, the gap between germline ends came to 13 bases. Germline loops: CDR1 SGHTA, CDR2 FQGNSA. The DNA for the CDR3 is TGTGCCAGCAGCCAAGCTCTAGCCGATGAGCAGTTCTTC. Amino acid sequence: CASSQALADEQFF.

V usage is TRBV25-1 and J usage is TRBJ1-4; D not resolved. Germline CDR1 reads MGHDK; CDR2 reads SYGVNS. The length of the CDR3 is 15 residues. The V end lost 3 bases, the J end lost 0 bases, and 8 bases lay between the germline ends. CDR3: CASSDPGATNEKLFF. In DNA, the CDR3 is TGTGCCAGCAGTGACCCCGGAGCAACTAATGAAAAACTGTTTTTT.

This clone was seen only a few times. The CDR3 DNA reads TGTGCCAGCTCACGCACTAGCGGGTCCCATACGCAGTATTTT. Translating it yields CASSRTSGSHTQYF. V usage is TRBV18 and J usage is TRBJ2-3, with 9 bases aligning to TRBD2. The CDR3 has 14 residues. V lost 4 bases to trimming and J lost 7 bases; unmatched junction nucleotides: 6. Germline V gives CDR1 KGHSH, CDR2 LQKENI.

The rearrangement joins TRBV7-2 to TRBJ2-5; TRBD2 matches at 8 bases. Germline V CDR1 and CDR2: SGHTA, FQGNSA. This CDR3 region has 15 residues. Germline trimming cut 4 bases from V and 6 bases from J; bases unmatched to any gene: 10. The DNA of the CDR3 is TGTGCCAGCAGCTCCAGCGGGGGATGGAGAAAGACCCAGTACTTC. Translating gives CASSSSGGWRKTQYF.

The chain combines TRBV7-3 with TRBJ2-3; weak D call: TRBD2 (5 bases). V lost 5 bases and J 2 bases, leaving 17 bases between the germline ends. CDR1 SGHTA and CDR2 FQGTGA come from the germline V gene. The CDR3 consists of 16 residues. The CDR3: CASSPGVGLNTDTQYF. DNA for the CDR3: TGTGCCAGCAGCCCCGGGGTAGGGCTGAACACAGATACGCAGTATTTT. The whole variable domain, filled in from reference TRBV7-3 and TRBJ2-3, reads GAGVSQTPSNKVTEKGKYVELRCDPISGHTALYWYRQSLGQGPEFLIYFQGTGAADDSGLPNDRFFAVRPEGSVSTLKIQRTERGDSAVYLCASSPGVGLNTDTQYFGPGTRLTVL.

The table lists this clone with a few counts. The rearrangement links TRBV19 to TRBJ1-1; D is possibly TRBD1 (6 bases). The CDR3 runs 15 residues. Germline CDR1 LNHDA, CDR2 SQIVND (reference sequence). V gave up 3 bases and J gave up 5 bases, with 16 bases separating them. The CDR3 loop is CASSIDGWGQTEAFF. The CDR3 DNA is TGTGCCAGTAGTATTGATGGCTGGGGGCAAACTGAAGCTTTCTTT.

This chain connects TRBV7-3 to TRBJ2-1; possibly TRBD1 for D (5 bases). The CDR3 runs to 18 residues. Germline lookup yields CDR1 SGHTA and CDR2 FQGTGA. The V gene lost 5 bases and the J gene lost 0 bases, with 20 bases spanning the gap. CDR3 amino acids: CASSTPSWGLSSYNEQFF. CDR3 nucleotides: TGTGCCAGCAGCACCCCCAGTTGGGGCTTAAGCTCCTACAATGAGCAGTTCTTC.

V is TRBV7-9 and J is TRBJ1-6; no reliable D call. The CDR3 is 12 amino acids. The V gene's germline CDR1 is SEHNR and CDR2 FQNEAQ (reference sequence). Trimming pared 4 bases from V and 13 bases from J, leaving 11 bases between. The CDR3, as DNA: TGTGCCAGCAGCTCCCCGGGTAATCCCCTCCACTTT. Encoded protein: CASSSPGNPLHF.

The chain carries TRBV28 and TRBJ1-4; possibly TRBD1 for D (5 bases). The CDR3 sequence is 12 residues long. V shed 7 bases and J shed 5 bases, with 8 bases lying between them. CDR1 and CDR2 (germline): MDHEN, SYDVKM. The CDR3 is CASKTANEKLFF. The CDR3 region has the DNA TGTGCCAGCAAGACAGCGAATGAAAAACTGTTTTTT. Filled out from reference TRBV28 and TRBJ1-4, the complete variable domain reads DVKVTQSSRYLVKRTGEKVFLECVQDMDHENMFWYRQDPGLGLRLIYFSYDVKMKEKGDIPEGYSVSREKKERFSLILESASTNQTSMYLCASKTANEKLFFGSGTQLSVL.

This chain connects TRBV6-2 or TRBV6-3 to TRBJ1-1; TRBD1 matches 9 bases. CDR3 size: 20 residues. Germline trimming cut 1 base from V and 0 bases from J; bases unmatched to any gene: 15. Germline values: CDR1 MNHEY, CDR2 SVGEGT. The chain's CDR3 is CASSYLYGDREGLLNTEAFF. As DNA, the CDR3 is TGTGCCAGCAGTTACTTGTACGGGGACAGGGAGGGGCTCCTGAACACTGAAGCTTTCTTT.

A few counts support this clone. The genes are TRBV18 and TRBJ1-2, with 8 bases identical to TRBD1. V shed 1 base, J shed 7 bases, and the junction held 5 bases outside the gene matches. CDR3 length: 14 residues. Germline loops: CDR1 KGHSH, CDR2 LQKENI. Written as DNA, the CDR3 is TGTGCCAGCTCACCACGCGGCGGACAGGGTGGCTACACCTTC. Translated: CASSPRGGQGGYTF.